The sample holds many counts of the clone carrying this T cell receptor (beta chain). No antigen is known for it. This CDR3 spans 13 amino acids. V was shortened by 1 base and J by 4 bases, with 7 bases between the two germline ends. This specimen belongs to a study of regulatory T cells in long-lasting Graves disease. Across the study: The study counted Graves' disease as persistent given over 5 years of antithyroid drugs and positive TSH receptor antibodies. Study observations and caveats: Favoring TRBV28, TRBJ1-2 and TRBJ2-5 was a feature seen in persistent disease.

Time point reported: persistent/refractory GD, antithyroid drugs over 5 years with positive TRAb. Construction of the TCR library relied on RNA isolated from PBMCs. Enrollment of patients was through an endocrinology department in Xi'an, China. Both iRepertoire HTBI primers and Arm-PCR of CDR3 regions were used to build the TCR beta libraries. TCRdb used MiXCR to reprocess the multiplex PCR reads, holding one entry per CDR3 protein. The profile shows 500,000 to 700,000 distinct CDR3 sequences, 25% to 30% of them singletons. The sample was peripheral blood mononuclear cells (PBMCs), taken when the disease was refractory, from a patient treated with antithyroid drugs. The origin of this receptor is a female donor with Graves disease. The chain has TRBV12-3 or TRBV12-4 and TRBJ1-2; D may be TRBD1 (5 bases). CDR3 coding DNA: TGTGCCAGCAGTTTAGGGGGACTCTATGGCTACACCTTC. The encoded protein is CASSLGGLYGYTF.